This T cell receptor (beta chain) stems from a study of technical replicates of blood from a handful of donors. TCRdb's copy holds only in-frame clones and misses some; the assay was immunoSEQ multiplex PCR. The profile shows 84,000 or so clones, around 97% of them singletons. J lost 2 bases, V lost 1 base, and 6 bases had no gene match. This CDR3 is built from 16 residues. CDR1 and CDR2 (germline): SGHRS, YFSETQ. The source is a human donor in good health. The V call is TRBV5-1, the J call TRBJ2-5; 9 bases are shared with TRBD2. Material: T cells isolated from PBMCs. The DNA for the CDR3 is TGCGCCAGCAGCTTGCCTCTAGCGGGGTTACAAGAGACCCAGTACTTC. This gives the protein CASSLPLAGLQETQYF.